This is a list of T cell receptor beta chains from one sample in a study of T cell responses to AZD1222 COVID-19 vaccine. Some clones are missing from TCRdb's copy, which holds only in-frame ones; the method was immunoSEQ multiplex PCR. Here the sample spans around 99,000 clones, roughly 90% being singletons. The starting material was peripheral blood, obtained 28 days after the second AZD1222 dose. Every receptor here comes from an adult who received the AZD1222 COVID-19 vaccine. Both conserved end residues are part of each CDR3. Fields, in order: J gene, clone size, D gene, V gene, CDR3 protein, CDR3 DNA. D genes are given only for firm matches. Rows give clone size only sometimes, using once, few, many, or a class for an expanded clone.

TRBJ2-1	-	-	TRBV12-5	CASGLGEPSDEQFF	TGTGCTAGTGGTTTGGGTGAGCCCAGCGATGAGCAGTTCTTC
TRBJ1-4	-	-	TRBV13	CASSLGAEKLFF	TGTGCCAGCAGCTTAGGGGCCGAAAAACTGTTTTTT
TRBJ2-1	-	TRBD2	TRBV18	CASSPLLAGDNEQFF	TGTGCCAGCTCACCACTATTAGCGGGAGACAATGAGCAGTTCTTC
TRBJ2-1	-	TRBD2	TRBV19	CASSTIRGLAPHNEQFF	TGTGCCAGTAGTACCATTAGAGGACTAGCGCCCCACAATGAGCAGTTCTTC
TRBJ1-2	-	TRBD1	TRBV28	CVAGGGYGYTF	TGTGTGGCAGGGGGCGGCTATGGCTACACCTTC
TRBJ2-1	-	TRBD1	TRBV19	CASSILRGPYNEQFF	TGTGCCAGTAGTATTCTCAGGGGGCCCTACAATGAGCAGTTCTTC
TRBJ1-1	-	-	TRBV19	CASSGKKPMNTEAFF	TGTGCCAGTAGTGGGAAGAAACCCATGAACACTGAAGCTTTCTTT
TRBJ1-5	-	-	TRBV28	CASSPVGGPGGNQPQHF	TGTGCCAGCAGTCCCGTGGGAGGGCCTGGGGGCAATCAGCCCCAGCATTTT
TRBJ1-5	-	-	TRBV6-6	CASRTARNQPQHF	TGTGCCAGCCGGACAGCTAGGAATCAGCCCCAGCATTTT
TRBJ2-1	-	-	TRBV7-2	CASSPGGRPRGEWFF	TGTGCCAGCAGCCCAGGGGGGCGTCCCAGAGGGGAGTGGTTCTTC
TRBJ1-5	-	TRBD1	TRBV28	CASSPPGQGAGQPQHF	TGTGCCAGCAGTCCGCCGGGACAGGGGGCAGGACAGCCCCAGCATTTT
TRBJ2-1	once	-	TRBV28	CASSLGLYNEQFF	TGTGCCAGCAGTTTAGGACTCTACAATGAGCAGTTCTTC
TRBJ2-7	-	TRBD2	TRBV4-1	CASSLRGLAGGSYEQYF	TGCGCCAGCAGCCTCCGCGGACTAGCGGGAGGATCCTACGAGCAGTACTTC
TRBJ1-1	-	-	TRBV21-1	CASSLRGGTEAFF	TGTGCCAGCAGCCTACGGGGTGGGACTGAAGCTTTCTTT
TRBJ1-5	-	TRBD1	TRBV29-1	CSVGDSFNQPQHF	TGCAGCGTTGGGGACAGCTTCAATCAGCCCCAGCATTTT
TRBJ2-2	-	TRBD1	TRBV20-1	CSASGQGVSLGELFF	TGCAGTGCTAGTGGACAGGGGGTATCTCTTGGGGAGCTGTTTTTT
TRBJ2-3	-	-	TRBV28	CASSLWADGGVGSTDTQYF	TGTGCCAGCAGTTTATGGGCCGATGGTGGCGTGGGTAGCACAGATACGCAGTATTTT
TRBJ2-5	-	-	TRBV6-5	CASSYLETQYF	TGTGCCAGCAGTTACCTAGAGACCCAGTACTTC
TRBJ1-2	-	-	TRBV27	CASSDGRFPNYGYTF	TGTGCCAGCAGTGACGGACGGTTTCCCAACTATGGCTACACCTTC
TRBJ2-6	-	TRBD2	TRBV28	CASSLGRAGGAGANVLTF	TGTGCCAGCAGTTTAGGACGAGCGGGAGGTGCTGGGGCCAACGTCCTGACTTTC
TRBJ1-2	-	-	TRBV15	CATSMKANYGYTF	TGTGCCACCAGCATGAAAGCTAACTATGGCTACACCTTC
TRBJ2-1	-	TRBD1	TRBV4-3	CASSQVTSAGGQNEQFF	TGCGCCAGCAGCCAAGTCACTTCGGCAGGGGGCCAAAATGAGCAGTTCTTC
TRBJ1-1	-	-	TRBV10-3	CAISESAGMTEAFF	TGTGCCATCAGTGAGTCGGCGGGAATGACTGAAGCTTTCTTT
TRBJ2-7	few	-	TRBV7-9	CASSRGMYEQYF	TGTGCCAGCAGCCGGGGGATGTACGAGCAGTACTTC
TRBJ1-1	-	-	TRBV6-5	CASSYGGRWDTEAFF	TGTGCCAGCAGTTACGGGGGACGTTGGGACACTGAAGCTTTCTTT
TRBJ2-2	-	TRBD1	TRBV5-6	CASSYRGVAGELFF	TGTGCCAGCAGCTACAGGGGGGTTGCCGGGGAGCTGTTTTTT
TRBJ2-5	-	TRBD2	TRBV5-8	CASSLWVLAEETQYF	TGTGCCAGCAGCTTGTGGGTTCTAGCGGAAGAGACCCAGTACTTC
TRBJ1-2	-	-	TRBV7-2	CASSLVMISTGYGYTF	TGTGCCAGCAGCCTAGTGATGATATCGACAGGCTATGGCTACACCTTC
TRBJ1-1	-	TRBD1	TRBV5-1	CASSTWTGDVEAFF	TGCGCCAGCAGCACCTGGACAGGGGATGTTGAAGCTTTCTTT
TRBJ1-3	-	-	TRBV5-4	CASRQEPSGNTIYF	TGTGCCAGCAGACAAGAGCCCTCTGGAAACACCATATATTTT
TRBJ2-1	-	TRBD2	TRBV28	CASSSTSGRHLEQFF	TGTGCCAGCAGTTCAACTAGCGGGAGGCATCTTGAGCAGTTCTTC
TRBJ2-1	-	TRBD2	TRBV18	CASSDLAGDNEQFF	TGTGCCAGCTCAGACCTAGCGGGAGACAATGAGCAGTTCTTC
TRBJ1-4	-	-	TRBV28	CASRGGATNEKLFF	TGTGCCAGCAGAGGTGGTGCAACTAATGAAAAACTGTTTTTT
TRBJ2-5	-	-	TRBV7-2	CASSFQETQYF	TGTGCCAGCAGCTTCCAAGAGACCCAGTACTTC
TRBJ2-1	-	-	TRBV24-1	CATSDRSYNEQFF	TGTGCCACCAGTGACCGGTCCTACAATGAGCAGTTCTTC
TRBJ2-7	-	-	TRBV3-1/TRBV3-2	CASSLGTPLDEQYF	TGTGCCAGCAGCCTTGGGACTCCTCTCGACGAGCAGTACTTC
TRBJ1-2	-	-	TRBV6-5	CASRQRQGSAYGYTF	TGTGCCAGCAGACAAAGACAAGGGTCCGCCTATGGCTACACCTTC
TRBJ2-3	-	-	TRBV20-1	CSASEAARDTQYF	TGCAGTGCTAGTGAGGCAGCCCGAGATACGCAGTATTTT
TRBJ1-6	-	-	TRBV29-1	CSVATGTPNSPLHF	TGCAGCGTTGCTACCGGGACCCCTAATTCACCCCTCCACTTT
TRBJ2-7	-	-	TRBV28	CASSFPLSYEQYF	TGTGCCAGCAGTTTCCCGCTCTCCTACGAGCAGTACTTC